This T cell receptor (beta chain) appears in the sequencing data of a study of cytomegalovirus exposure and HLA in healthy donors. Study as a whole: Earlier work reported around 110 million unique TCR beta sequences from 150 million to 200 million T cells.

The PCR ran on 60 Vbeta and 13 Jbeta primers. The repertoire was sequenced with immunoSEQ multiplex PCR; TCRdb's copy has only in-frame clones and lacks some. The table lists just under 70,000 clones, 80% to 90% of them singletons, with 6.5% to 7% in the top ten. CDR1 is LGHNA, CDR2 YSLEER, per germline. Trimming at V came to 4 bases and at J to 3 bases, leaving 5 bases not matched to a gene. The CDR3 length is 14 residues. Study-wide results and limits: The sole available immune exposure information was CMV serostatus.

Worth noting for this clone: Its antigen is currently unknown.

This receptor was identified in a human donor in good health. The sequencing sample was made of PBMCs. The chain has TRBV4-3 and TRBJ2-7; 8 nucleotides align to TRBD2. The CDR3: CASSLGAGDYEQYF. The CDR3, as DNA: TGCGCCAGCAGCCTAGGAGCGGGGGACTACGAGCAGTACTTC.